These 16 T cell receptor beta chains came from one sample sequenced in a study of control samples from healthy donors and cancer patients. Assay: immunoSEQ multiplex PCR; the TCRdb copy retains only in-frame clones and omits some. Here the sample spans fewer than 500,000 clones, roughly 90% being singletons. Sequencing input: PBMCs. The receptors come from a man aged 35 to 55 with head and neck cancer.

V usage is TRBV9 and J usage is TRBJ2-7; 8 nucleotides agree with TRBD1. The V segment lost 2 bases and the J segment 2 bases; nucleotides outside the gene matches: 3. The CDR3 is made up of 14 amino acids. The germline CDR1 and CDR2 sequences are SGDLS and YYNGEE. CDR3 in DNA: TGTGCCAGCAGCGTTGGGACAGGAACCTACGAGCAGTACTTC. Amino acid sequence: CASSVGTGTYEQYF.

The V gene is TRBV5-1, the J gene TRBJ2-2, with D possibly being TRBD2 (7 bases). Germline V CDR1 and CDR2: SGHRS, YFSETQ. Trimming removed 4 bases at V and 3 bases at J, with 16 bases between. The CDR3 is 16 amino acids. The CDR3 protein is CASSHLQGRDTGELFF. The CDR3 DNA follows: TGCGCCAGCAGCCATCTGCAGGGGAGGGACACCGGGGAGCTGTTTTTT.

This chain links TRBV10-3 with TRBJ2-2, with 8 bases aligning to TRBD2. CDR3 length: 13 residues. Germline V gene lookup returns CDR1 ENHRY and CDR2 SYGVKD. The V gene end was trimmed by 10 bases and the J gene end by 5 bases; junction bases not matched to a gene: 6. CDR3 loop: CATGGGPTGELFF. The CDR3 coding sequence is TGTGCCACGGGGGGGGGCCCGACCGGGGAGCTGTTTTTT.

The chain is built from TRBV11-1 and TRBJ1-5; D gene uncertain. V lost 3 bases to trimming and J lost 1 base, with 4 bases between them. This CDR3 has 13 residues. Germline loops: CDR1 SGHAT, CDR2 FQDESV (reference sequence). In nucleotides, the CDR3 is TGTGCCAGCAGCTTGGACAGCAATCAGCCCCAGCATTTT. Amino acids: CASSLDSNQPQHF.

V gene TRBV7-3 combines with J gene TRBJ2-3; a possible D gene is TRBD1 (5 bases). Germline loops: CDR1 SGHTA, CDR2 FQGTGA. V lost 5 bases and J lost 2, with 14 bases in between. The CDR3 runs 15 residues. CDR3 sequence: CASSLRAGNTDTQYF. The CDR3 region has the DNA TGTGCCAGCAGCCTAAGGGCAGGGAACACAGATACGCAGTATTTT.

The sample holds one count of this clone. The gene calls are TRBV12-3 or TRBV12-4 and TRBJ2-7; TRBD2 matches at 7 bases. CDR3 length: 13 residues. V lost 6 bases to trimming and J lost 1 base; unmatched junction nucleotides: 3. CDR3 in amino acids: CASRGGGSYEQYF. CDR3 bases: TGTGCCAGCAGGGGGGGAGGGTCCTACGAGCAGTACTTC.

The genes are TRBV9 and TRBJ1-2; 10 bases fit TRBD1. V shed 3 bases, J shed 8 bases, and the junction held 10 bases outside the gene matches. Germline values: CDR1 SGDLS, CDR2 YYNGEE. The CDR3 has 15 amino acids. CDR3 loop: CASSEETGGFRGYTF. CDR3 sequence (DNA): TGTGCCAGCAGCGAGGAGACAGGGGGCTTTCGGGGCTACACCTTC.

In DNA, the CDR3 is TGTGCCAGCAGCCAACAAATTAGCGGGAGTAGGAATGAGCAGTTCTTC. Translated: CASSQQISGSRNEQFF. The chain employs TRBV3-1 (or the pseudogene TRBV3-2) and TRBJ2-1, with 9 nucleotides matching TRBD2. V shed 2 bases, J shed 7 bases, and the junction held 9 bases outside the gene matches. CDR3 length equals 16 residues. Germline CDR1 reads LGHDT; CDR2 reads YNNKEL (reference sequence).

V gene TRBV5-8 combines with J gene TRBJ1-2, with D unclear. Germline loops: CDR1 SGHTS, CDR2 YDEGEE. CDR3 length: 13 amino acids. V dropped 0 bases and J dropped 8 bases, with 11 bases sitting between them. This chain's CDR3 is CASSLANYRGYTF. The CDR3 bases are TGTGCCAGCAGCTTGGCCAACTATAGGGGCTACACCTTC.

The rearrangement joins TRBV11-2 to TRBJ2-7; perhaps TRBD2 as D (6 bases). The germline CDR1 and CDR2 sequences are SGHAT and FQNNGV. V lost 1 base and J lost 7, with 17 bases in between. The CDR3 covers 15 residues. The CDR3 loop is CASSLVAGLGGEQYF. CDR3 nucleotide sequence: TGTGCCAGCAGCTTAGTCGCGGGCCTGGGAGGAGAGCAGTACTTC.

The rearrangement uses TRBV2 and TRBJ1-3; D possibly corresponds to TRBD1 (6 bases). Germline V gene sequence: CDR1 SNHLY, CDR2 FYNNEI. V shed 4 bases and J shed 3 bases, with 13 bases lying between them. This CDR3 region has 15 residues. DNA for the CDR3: TGTGCCAGCAGTGGCCTGGGGGCCTATGGAAACACCATATATTTT. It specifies CASSGLGAYGNTIYF.

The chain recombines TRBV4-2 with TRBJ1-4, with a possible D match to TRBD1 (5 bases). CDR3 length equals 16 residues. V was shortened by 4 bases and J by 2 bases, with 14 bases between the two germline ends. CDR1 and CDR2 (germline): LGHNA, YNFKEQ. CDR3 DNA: TGTGCCAGCAGCCCGCGGAGGGGCGATACTAATGAAAAACTGTTTTTT. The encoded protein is CASSPRRGDTNEKLFF.

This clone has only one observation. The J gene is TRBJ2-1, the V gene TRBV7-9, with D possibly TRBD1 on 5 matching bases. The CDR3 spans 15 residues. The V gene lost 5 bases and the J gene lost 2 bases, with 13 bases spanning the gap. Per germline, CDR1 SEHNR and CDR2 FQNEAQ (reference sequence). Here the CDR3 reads CASSHGQGAYNEQFF. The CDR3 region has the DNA TGTGCCAGCAGCCACGGACAAGGGGCCTACAATGAGCAGTTCTTC.

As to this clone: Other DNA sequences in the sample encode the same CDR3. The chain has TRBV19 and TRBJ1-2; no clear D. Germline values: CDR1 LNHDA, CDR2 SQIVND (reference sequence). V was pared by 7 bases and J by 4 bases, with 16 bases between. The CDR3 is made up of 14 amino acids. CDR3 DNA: TGTGCCAGTATTGCGGGCACCGCGTCCTATGGCTACACCTTC. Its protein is CASIAGTASYGYTF.

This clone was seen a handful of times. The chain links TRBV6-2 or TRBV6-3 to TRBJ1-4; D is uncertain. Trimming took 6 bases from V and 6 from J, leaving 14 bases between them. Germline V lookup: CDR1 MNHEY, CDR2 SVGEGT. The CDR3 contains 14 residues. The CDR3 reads CASSPVLRDEKLFF. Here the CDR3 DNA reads TGTGCCAGCAGCCCCGTTTTGAGGGATGAAAAACTGTTTTTT.

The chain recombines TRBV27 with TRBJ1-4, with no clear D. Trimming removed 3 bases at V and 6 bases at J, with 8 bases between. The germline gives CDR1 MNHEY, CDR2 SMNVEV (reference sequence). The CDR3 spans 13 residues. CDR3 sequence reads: CASSFSGYEKLFF. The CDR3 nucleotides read TGTGCCAGCAGTTTTTCCGGGTATGAAAAACTGTTTTTT.